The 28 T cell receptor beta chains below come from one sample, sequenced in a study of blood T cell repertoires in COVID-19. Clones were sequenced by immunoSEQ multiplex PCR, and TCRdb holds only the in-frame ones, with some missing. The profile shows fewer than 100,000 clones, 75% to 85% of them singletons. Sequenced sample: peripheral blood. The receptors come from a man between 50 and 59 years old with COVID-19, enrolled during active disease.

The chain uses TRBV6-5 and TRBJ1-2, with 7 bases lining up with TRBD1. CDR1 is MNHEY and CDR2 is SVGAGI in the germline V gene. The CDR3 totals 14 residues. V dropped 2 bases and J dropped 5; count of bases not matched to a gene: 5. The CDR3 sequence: CASSYSNRGYGYTF. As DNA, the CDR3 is TGTGCCAGCAGTTACAGTAACAGGGGTTATGGCTACACCTTC.

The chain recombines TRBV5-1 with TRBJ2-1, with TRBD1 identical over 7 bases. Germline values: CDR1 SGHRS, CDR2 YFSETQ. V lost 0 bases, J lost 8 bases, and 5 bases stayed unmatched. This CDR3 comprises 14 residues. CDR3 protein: CASSLDEGAYEQFF. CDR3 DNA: TGCGCCAGCAGCTTGGATGAGGGGGCCTATGAGCAGTTCTTC.

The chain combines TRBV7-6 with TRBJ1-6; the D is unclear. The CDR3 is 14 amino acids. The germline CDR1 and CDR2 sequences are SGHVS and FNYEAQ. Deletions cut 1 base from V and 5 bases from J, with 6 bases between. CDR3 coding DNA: TGTGCCAGCAGCTTAGTGGGCGATAATTCACCCCTCCACTTT. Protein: CASSLVGDNSPLHF.

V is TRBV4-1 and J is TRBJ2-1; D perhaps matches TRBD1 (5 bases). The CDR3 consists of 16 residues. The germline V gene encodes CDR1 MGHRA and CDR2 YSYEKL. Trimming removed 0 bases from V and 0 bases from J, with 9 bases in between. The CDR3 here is CASSQEVGHSYNEQFF. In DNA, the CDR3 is TGCGCCAGCAGCCAAGAGGTGGGGCACTCCTACAATGAGCAGTTCTTC.

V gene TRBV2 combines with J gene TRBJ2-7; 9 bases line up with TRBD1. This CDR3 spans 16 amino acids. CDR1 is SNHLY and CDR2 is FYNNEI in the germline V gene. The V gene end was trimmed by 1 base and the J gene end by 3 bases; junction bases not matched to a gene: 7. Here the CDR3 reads CASSEGRGQGRYEQYF. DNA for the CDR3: TGTGCCAGCAGTGAAGGTAGGGGACAGGGCCGCTACGAGCAGTACTTC.

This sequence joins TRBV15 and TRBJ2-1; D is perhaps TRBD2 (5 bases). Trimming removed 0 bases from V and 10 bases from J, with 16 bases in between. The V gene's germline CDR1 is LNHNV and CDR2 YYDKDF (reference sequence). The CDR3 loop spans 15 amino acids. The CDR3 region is CATSRDLGSPGEQFF. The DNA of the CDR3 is TGTGCCACCAGCAGAGATCTAGGCTCACCGGGGGAGCAGTTCTTC. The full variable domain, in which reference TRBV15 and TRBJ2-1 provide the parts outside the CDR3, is DAMVIQNPRYQVTQFGKPVTLSCSQTLNHNVMYWYQQKSSQAPKLLFHYYDKDFNNEADTPDNFQSRRPNTSFCFLDIRSPGLGDTAMYLCATSRDLGSPGEQFFGPGTRLTVL.

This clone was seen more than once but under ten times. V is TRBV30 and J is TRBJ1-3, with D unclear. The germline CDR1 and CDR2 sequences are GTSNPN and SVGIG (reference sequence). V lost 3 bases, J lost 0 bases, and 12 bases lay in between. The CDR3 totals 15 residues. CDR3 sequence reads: CAWRPGGLSGNTIYF. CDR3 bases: TGTGCCTGGAGGCCCGGAGGACTCTCTGGAAACACCATATATTTT.

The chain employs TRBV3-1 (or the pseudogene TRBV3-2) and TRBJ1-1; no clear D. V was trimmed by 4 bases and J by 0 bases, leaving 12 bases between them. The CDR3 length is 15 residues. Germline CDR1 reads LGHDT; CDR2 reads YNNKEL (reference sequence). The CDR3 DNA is TGTGCCAGCAGCCCGAGCACGGGGATGAACACTGAAGCTTTCTTT. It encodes CASSPSTGMNTEAFF.

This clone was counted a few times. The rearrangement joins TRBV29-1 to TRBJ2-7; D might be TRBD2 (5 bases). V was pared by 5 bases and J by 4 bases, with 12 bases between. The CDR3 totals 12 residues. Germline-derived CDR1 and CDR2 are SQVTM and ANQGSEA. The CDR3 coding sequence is TGCAGCGTTCGAGCGGAAGTATACGAGCAGTACTTC. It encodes CSVRAEVYEQYF.

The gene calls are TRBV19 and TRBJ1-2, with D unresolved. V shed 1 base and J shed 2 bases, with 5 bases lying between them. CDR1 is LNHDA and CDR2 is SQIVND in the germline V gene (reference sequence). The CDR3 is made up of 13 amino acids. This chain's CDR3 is CASSIVRNYGYTF. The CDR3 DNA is TGTGCCAGTAGTATAGTTCGGAACTATGGCTACACCTTC.

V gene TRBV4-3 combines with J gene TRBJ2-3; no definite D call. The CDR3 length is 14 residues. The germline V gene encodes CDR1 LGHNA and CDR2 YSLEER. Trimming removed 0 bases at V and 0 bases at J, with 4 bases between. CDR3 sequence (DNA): TGCGCCAGCAGCCAAGATTCTAGCACAGATACGCAGTATTTT. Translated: CASSQDSSTDTQYF.

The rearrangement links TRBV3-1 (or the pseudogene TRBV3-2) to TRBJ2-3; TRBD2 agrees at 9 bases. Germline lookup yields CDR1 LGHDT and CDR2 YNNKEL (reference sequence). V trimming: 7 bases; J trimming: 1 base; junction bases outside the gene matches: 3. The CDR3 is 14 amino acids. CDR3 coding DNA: TGTGCCAGCACCCGGACTAGCGGCACAGATACGCAGTATTTT. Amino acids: CASTRTSGTDTQYF.

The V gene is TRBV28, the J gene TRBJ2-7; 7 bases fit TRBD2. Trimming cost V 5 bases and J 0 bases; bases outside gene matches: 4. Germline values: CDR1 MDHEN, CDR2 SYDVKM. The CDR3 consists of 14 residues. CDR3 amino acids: CASSPIAGSYEQYF. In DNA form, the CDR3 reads TGTGCCAGCAGTCCAATAGCGGGCTCCTACGAGCAGTACTTC.

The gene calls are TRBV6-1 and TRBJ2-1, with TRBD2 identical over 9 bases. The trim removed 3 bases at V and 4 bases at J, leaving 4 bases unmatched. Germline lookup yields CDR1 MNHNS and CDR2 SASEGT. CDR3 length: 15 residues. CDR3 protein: CASSEGTSNYNEQFF. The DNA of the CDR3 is TGTGCCAGCAGTGAGGGGACTAGCAATTACAATGAGCAGTTCTTC.

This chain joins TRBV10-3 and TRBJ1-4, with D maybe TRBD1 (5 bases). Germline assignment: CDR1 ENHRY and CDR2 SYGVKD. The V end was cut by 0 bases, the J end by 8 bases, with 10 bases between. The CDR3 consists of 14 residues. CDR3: CAISESGGREKLFF. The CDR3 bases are TGTGCCATCAGTGAGTCGGGGGGTCGCGAAAAACTGTTTTTT.

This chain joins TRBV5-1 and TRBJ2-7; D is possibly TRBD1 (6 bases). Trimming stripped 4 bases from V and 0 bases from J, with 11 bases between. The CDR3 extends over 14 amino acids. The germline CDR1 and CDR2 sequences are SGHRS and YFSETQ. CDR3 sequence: CASSPGTPSYEQYF. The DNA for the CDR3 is TGCGCCAGCAGCCCCGGGACACCCTCCTACGAGCAGTACTTC.

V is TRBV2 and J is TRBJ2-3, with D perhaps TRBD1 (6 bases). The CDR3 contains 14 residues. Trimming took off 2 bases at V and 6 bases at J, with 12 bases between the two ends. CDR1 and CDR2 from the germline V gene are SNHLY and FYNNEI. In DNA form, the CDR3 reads TGTGCCAGCAGTGAACCACAGGGTGCCGATACGCAGTATTTT. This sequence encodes CASSEPQGADTQYF.

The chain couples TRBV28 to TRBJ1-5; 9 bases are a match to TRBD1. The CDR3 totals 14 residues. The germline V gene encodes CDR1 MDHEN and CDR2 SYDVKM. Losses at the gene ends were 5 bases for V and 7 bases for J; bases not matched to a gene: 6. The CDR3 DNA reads TGTGCCAGCAGTCTACAGGGGGCCGAACAGCCCCAGCATTTT. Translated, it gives CASSLQGAEQPQHF.

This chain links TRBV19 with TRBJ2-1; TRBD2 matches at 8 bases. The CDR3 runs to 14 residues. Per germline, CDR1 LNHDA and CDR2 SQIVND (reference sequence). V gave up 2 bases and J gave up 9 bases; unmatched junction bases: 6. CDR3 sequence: CASSIIGRVAEQFF. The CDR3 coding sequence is TGTGCCAGTAGTATAATCGGGAGGGTGGCTGAGCAGTTCTTC.

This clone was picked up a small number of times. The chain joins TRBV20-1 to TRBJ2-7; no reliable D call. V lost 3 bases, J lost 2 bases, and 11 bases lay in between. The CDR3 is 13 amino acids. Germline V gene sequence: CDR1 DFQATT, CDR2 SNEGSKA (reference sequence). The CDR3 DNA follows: TGCAGTGCTAGTTCTGGCGGCCCCTACGAGCAGTACTTC. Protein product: CSASSGGPYEQYF.

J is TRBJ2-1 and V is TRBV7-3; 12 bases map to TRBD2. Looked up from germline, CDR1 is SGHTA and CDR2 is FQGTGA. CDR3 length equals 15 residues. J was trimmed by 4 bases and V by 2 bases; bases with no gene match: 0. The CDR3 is CASSLGLAGYNEQFF. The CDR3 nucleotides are TGTGCCAGCAGCTTAGGACTAGCGGGATACAATGAGCAGTTCTTC.

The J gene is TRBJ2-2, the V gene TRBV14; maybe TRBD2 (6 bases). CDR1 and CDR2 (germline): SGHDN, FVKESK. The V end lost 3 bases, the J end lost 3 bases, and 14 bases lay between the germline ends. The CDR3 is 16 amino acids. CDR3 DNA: TGTGCCAGCAGCCAGATGACTAGTTTTTACACCGGGGAGCTGTTTTTT. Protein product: CASSQMTSFYTGELFF.

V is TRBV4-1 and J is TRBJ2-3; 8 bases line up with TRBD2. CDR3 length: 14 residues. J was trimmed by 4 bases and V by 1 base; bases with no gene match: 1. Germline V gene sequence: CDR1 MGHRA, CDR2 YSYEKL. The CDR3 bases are TGCGCCAGCAGCCAAGCCGGGAGGGCAGATACGCAGTATTTT. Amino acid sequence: CASSQAGRADTQYF.

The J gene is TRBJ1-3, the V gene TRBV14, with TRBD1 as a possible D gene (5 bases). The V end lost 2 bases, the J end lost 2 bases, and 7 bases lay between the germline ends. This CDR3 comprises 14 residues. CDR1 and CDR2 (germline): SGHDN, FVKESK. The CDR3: CASSQTGAGNTIYF. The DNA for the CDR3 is TGTGCCAGCAGCCAAACGGGGGCTGGAAACACCATATATTTT.

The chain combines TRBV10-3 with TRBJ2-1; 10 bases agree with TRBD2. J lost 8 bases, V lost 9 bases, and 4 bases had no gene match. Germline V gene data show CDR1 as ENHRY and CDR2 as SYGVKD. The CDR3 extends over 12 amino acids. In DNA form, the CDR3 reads TGTGCCATAGCGGGAGGGCGCTATGAGCAGTTCTTC. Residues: CAIAGGRYEQFF.

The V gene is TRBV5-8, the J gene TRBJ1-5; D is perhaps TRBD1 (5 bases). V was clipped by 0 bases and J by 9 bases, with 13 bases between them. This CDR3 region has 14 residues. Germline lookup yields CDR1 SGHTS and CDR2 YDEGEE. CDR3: CASSLVTGDPPQHF. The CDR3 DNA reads TGTGCCAGCAGCTTGGTCACAGGAGATCCGCCCCAGCATTTT.

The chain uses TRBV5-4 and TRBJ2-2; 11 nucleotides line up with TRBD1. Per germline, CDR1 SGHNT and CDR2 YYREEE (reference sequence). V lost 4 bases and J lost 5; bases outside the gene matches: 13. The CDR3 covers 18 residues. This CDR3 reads CASSPPGQGATGTGELFF. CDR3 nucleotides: TGTGCCAGCAGCCCGCCCGGACAGGGGGCAACGGGGACCGGGGAGCTGTTTTTT.

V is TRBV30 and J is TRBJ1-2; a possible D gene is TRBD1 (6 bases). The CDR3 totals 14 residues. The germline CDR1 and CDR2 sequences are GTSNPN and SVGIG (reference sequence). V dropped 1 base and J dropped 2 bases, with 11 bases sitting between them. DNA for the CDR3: TGTGCCTGGAGTGGCAACACAGGGAACTATGGCTACACCTTC. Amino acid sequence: CAWSGNTGNYGYTF.